This T cell receptor beta chain is from a study of blood T cell repertoires in COVID-19. Data came from immunoSEQ multiplex PCR; TCRdb stores just in-frame clones and leaves some out. The top ten hold 8.4% of the sample, which has 130,000 or so clones, around 81% seen once. J gave up 1 base and V 3 bases, and 4 bases lay outside the gene matches. Germline CDR1 KGHSH, CDR2 LQKENI. This CDR3 comprises 15 residues. The sequencing input was peripheral blood. This chain uses TRBV18 with TRBJ2-7, with TRBD1 identical over 9 bases. This receptor was identified in an older woman with active or convalescent COVID-19. CDR3: CASSPGTGPSYEQYF. The CDR3 DNA follows: TGTGCCAGCTCACCCGGGACAGGGCCTTCCTACGAGCAGTACTTC.